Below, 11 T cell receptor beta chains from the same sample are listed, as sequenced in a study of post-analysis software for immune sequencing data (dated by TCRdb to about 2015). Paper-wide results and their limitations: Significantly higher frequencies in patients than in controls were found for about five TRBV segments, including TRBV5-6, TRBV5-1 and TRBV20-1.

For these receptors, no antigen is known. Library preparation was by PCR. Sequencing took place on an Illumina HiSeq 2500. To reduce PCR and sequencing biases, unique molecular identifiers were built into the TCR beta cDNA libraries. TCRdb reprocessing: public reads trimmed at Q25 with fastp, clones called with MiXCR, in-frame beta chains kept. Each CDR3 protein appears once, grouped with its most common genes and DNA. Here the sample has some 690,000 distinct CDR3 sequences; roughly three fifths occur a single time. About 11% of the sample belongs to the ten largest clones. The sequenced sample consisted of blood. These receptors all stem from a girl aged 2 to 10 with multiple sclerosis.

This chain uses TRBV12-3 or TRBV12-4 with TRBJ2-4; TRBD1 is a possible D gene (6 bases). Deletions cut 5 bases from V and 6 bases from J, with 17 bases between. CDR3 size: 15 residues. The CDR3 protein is CASSPTGHHTNIQYF. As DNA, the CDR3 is TGTGCCAGCAGTCCGACGGGACATCACACAAACATTCAGTACTTC.

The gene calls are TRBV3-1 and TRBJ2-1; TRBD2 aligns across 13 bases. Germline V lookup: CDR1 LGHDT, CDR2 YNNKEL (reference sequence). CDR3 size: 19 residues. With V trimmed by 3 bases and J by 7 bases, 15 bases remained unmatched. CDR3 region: CASSQWRTSGRGMSNEQFF. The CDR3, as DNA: TGTGCCAGCAGCCAGTGGCGGACTAGCGGGAGAGGAATGAGTAATGAGCAGTTCTTC.

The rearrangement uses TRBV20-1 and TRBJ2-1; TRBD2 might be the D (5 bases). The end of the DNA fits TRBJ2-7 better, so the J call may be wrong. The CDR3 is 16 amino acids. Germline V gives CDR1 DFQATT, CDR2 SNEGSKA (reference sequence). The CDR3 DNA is TGCAGTGCTATCCTTTCGGACTCGCGCGTGCCCTACGAGCAGTACTTC. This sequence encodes CSAILSDSRVPYEQYF.

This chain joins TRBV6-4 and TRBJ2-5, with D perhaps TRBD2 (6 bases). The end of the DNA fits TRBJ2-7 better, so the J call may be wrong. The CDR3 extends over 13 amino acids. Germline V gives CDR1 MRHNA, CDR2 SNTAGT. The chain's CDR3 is CASRREPLNEQYF. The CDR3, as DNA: TGTGCCAGCAGGCGGGAACCCCTAAACGAGCAGTACTTC.

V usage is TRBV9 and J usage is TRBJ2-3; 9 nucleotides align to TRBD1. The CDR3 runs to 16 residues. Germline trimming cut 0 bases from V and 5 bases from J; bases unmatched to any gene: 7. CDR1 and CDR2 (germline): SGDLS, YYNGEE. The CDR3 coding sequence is TGTGCCAGCAGCGTAGCTGGGGGACAGGGATTAGATACGCAGTATTTT. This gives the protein CASSVAGGQGLDTQYF.

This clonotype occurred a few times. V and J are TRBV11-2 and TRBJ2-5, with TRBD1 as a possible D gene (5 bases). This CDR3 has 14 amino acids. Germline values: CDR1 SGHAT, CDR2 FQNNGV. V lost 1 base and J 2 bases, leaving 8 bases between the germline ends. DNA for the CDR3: TGTGCCAGCAGCTTAGTTCAGGGTCAAGAGACCCAGTACTTC. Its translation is CASSLVQGQETQYF.

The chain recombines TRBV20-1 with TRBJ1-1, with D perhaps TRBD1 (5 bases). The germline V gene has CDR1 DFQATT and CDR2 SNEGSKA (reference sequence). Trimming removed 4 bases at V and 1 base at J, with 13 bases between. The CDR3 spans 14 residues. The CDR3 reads CSAKPLGGNTEAFF. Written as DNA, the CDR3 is TGCAGTGCTAAACCGTTGGGGGGGAACACTGAAGCTTTCTTT.

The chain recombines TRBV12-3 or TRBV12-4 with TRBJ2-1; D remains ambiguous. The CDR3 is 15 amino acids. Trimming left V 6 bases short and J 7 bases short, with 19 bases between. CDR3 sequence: CASSPSNTVRNEQFF. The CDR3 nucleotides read TGTGCCAGCAGCCCGTCCAACACTGTGCGGAATGAGCAGTTCTTC.

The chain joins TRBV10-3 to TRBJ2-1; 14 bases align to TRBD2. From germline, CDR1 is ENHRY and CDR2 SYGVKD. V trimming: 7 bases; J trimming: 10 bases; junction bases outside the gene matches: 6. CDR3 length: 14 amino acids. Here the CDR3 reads CAIKGLAGVREQFF. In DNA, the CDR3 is TGTGCCATCAAGGGACTAGCGGGGGTACGGGAGCAGTTCTTC.

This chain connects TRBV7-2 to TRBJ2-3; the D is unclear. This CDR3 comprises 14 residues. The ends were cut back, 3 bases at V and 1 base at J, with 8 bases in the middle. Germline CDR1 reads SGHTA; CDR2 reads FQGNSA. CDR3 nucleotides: TGTGCCAGCAGCTTCCTCCAGGGCACAGATACGCAGTATTTT. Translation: CASSFLQGTDTQYF.

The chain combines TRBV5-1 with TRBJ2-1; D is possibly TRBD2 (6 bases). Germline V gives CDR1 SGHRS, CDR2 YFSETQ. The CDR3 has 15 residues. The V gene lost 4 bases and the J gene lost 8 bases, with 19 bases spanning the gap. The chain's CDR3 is CASSPKPLATHEQFF. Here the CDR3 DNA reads TGCGCCAGCAGCCCGAAGCCTCTAGCGACCCATGAGCAGTTCTTC.